The T cell receptor beta chain described here comes from a study of T cell repertoires in cytomegalovirus infection. At the level of the study: Public TCR beta signatures indicated both CMV infection and matching HLA type.

Each CDR3 protein is one row after TCRdb ran MiXCR on the reads. The data contain 350,000 to 450,000 distinct CDR3 sequences, 15% to 20% of them singletons. The CDR3 runs to 13 residues. The V gene's germline CDR1 is MNHNS and CDR2 SASEGT. V lost 8 bases to trimming and J lost 4 bases, with 14 bases between them. The chain couples TRBV6-1 to TRBJ2-5; tentatively, D is TRBD2 (7 bases). Sequencing was done on a sample of PBMCs. The sequence was collected from a human donor in good health (CMV status not recorded). Some clones in this sample may be carry-over from other donors' samples. CDR3 amino acids: CASGGALPETQYF. The CDR3 bases are TGTGCCAGCGGGGGGGCCCTCCCAGAGACCCAGTACTTC.